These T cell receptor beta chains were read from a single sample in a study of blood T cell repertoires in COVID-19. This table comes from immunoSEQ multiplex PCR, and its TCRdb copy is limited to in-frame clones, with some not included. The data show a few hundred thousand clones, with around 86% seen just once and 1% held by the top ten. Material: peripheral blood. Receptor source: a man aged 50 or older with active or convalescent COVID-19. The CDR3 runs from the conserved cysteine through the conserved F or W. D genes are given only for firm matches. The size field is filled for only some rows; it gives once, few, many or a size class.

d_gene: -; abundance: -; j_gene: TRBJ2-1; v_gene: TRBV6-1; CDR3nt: TGTGCCAGCAGTGAGGATCGGTACAGCAATGAGCAGTTCTTC; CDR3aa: CASSEDRYSNEQFF
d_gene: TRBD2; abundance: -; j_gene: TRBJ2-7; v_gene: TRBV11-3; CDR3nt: TGTGCCAGCAGCTTAGGAGTTGGACTAGCGGTCTCCTACGAGCAGTACTTC; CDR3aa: CASSLGVGLAVSYEQYF
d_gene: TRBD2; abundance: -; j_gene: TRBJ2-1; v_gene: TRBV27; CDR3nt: TGTGCCAGCAGTCCTCCGGGACTAGCGTGGTACAATGAGCAGTTCTTC; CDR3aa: CASSPPGLAWYNEQFF
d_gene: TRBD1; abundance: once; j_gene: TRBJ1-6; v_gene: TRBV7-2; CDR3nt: TGTGCCAGCAGCTTATCGTCGGACAGGGGCAATAATTCACCCCTCCACTTT; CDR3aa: CASSLSSDRGNNSPLHF
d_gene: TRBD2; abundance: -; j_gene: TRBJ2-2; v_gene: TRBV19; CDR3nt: TGTGCCAGTAGTCTAGCGGGGTCGGGCACCGGGGAGCTGTTTTTT; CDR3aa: CASSLAGSGTGELFF
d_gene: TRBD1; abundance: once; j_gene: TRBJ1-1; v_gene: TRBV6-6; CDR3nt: TGTGCCAGCAGTTCGGGACAGCACACTGAAGCTTTCTTT; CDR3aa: CASSSGQHTEAFF
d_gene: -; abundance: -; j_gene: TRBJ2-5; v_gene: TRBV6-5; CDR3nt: TGTGCCAGCAAGGGCAGGGGCGGATCGGAGACCCAGTACTTC; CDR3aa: CASKGRGGSETQYF
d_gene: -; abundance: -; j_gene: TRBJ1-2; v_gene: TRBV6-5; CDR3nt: TGTGCCAGCAGCTCGTATGGGGCGATTAGCTATGGCTACACCTTC; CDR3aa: CASSSYGAISYGYTF
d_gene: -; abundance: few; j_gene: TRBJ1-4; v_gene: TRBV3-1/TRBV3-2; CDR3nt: TGTGCCAGCAGCCAATTCGCAGGGTTGGGTGAAAAACTGTTTTTT; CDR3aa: CASSQFAGLGEKLFF
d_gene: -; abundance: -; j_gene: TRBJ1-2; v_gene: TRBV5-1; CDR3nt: TGCGCCAGCAGCGACCCAGGGTTTACAGGATCGAATGGCTACACCTTC; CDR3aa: CASSDPGFTGSNGYTF
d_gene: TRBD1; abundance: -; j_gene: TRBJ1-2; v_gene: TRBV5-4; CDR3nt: TGTGCCAGCAGCGAGGACAGGGTGTATGGCTACACCTTC; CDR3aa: CASSEDRVYGYTF
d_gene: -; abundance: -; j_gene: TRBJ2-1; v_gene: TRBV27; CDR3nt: TGTGCCACCCGGTCTAGCGTCAATGAGCAGTTCTTC; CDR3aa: CATRSSVNEQFF
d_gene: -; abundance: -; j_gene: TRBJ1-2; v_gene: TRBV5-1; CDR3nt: TGCGCCAGCAGCTTGGCCGACGACAGCTATGGCTACACCTTC; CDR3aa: CASSLADDSYGYTF
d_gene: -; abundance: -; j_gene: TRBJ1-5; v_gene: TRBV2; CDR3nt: TGTGCCAGCAGGCAGGACAGTTATAGCAATCAGCCCCAGCATTTT; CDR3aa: CASRQDSYSNQPQHF
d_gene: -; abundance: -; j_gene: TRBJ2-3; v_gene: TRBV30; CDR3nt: TGTGCCTGGAGTCCGGGGGGCGGGACAGATACGCAGTATTTT; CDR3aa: CAWSPGGGTDTQYF
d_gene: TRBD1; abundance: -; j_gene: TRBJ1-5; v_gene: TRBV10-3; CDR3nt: TGTGCCACCGGTACCGGGACAGGGGATAATCAGCCCCAGCATTTT; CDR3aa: CATGTGTGDNQPQHF
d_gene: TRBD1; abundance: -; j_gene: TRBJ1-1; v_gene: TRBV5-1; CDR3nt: TGCGCCAGCAGCAGTACAGGGGCAGTCACTGAAGCTTTCTTT; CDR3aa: CASSSTGAVTEAFF
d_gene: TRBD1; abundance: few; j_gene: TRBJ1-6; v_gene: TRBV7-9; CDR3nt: TGTGCCAGCAGCACCGGGACAGGGAAGGACTCACCCCTCCACTTT; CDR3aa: CASSTGTGKDSPLHF
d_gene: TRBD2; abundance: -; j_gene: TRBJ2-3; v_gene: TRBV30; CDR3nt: TGTGCCTGGAGTACCTCGACTAGCGCGACGCAGTATTTT; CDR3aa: CAWSTSTSATQYF
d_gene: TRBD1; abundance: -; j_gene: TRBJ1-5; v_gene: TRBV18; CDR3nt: TGTGCCAGCTCAACGGACAGGGATCAGCCCCAGCATTTT; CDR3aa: CASSTDRDQPQHF
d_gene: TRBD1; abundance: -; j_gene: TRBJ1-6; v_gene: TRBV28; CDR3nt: TGTGCCAGCAGTAGCACCGGGACAGGGGTGTCACCCCTCCACTTT; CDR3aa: CASSSTGTGVSPLHF
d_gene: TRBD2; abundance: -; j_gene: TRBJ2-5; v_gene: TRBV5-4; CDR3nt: TGTGCCAGCAGCCCGGGACTAGCGGGGGCGACCCAGTACTTC; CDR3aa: CASSPGLAGATQYF
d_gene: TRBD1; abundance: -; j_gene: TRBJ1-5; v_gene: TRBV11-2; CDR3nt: TGTGCCAGCAGCTATGGACAGGGCAATCAGCCCCAGCATTTT; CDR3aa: CASSYGQGNQPQHF
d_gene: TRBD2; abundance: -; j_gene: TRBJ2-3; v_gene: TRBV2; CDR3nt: TGTGCCAGCAGCGAGGGACTAGCGGGAAGGGGTGCAGATACGCAGTATTTT; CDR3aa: CASSEGLAGRGADTQYF
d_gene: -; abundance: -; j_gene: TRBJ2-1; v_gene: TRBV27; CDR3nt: TGTGCCAGCAGTTTCGCCCCGCGCCTCTACAATGAGCAGTTCTTC; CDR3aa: CASSFAPRLYNEQFF
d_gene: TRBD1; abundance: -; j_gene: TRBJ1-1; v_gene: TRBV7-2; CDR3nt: TGTGCCAGCAGCCTGGACAGGAAGAACACTGAAGCTTTCTTT; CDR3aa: CASSLDRKNTEAFF
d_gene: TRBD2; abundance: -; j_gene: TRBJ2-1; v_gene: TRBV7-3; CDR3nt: TGTGCCAGCAGCTTAGCGGGAGGAACCTACAATGAGCAGTTCTTC; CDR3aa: CASSLAGGTYNEQFF
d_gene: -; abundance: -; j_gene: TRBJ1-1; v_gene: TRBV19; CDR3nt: TGTGCCAGTAGTGTGCAGGGGACCACTGAAGCTTTCTTT; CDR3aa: CASSVQGTTEAFF
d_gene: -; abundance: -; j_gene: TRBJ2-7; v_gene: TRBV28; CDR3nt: TGTGCCAGCACGAGGGACTACGAGCAGTACTTC; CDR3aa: CASTRDYEQYF
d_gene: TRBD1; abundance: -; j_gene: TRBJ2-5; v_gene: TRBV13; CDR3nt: TGTGCCAGCAGCCTTTGGTTAATTAGGGGGCGAGGACGTCAAGAGACCCAGTACTTC; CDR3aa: CASSLWLIRGRGRQETQYF
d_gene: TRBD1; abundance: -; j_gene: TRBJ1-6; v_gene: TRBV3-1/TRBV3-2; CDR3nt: TGTGCCAGCGGCTCGCGGGACAGTACACCCCTCCACTTT; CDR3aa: CASGSRDSTPLHF
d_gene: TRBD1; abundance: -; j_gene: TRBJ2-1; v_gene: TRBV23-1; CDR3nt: TGCGCCAGCAGTCACCCTCCCCGGGACAGTTTACACAATGAGCAGTTCTTC; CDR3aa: CASSHPPRDSLHNEQFF
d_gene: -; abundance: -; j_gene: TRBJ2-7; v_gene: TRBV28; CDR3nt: TGTGCCAGCAGCCGCCAACGGGGCTACGAGCAGTACTTC; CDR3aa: CASSRQRGYEQYF
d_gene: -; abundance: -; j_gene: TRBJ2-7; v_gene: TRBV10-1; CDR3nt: TGCGCCAGCCAACACCCTTACAGGCTACCCACCTACGAGCAGTACTTC; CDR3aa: CASQHPYRLPTYEQYF
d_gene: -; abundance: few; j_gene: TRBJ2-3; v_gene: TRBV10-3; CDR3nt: TGTGCCATCAGTGAGGACGGGAACACAGATACGCAGTATTTT; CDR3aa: CAISEDGNTDTQYF
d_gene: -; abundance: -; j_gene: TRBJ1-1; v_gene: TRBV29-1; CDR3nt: TGCAGCGTTGGGCCAGGGGTGGGCACTGAAGCTTTCTTT; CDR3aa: CSVGPGVGTEAFF
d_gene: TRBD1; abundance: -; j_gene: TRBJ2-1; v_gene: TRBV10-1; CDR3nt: TGCGCCAGCAGCCCTCCCGGGACAGTTTCCAATGAGCAGTTCTTC; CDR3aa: CASSPPGTVSNEQFF